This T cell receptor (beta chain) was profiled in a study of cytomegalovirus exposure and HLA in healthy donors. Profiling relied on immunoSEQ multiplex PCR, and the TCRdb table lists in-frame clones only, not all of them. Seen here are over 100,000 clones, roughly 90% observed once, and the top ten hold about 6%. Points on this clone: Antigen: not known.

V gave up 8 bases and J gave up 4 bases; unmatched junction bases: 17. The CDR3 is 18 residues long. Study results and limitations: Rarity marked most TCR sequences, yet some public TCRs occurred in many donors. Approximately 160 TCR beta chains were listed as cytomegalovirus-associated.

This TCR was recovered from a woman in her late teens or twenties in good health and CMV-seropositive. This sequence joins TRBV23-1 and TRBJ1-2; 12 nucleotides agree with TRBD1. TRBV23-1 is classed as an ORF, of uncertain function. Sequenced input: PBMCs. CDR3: CASLGTGGVLEFSYGYTF. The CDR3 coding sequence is TGCGCCAGCCTGGGGACAGGGGGCGTTCTGGAGTTCAGCTATGGCTACACCTTC.